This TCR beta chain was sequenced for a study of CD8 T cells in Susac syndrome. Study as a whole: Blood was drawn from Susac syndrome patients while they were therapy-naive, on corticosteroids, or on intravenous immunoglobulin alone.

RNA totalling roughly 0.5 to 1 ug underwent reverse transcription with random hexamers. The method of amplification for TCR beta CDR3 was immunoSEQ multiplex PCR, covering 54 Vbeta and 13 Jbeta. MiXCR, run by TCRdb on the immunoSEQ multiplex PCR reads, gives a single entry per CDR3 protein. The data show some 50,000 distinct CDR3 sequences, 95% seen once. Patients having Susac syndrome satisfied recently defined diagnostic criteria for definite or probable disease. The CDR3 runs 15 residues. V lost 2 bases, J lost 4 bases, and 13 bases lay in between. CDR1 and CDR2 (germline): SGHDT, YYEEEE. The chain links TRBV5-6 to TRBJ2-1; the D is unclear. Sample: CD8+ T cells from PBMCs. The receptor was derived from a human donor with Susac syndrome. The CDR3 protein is CASSLATLGYNEQFF. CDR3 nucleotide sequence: TGTGCCAGCAGCTTAGCGACTCTTGGATACAATGAGCAGTTCTTC. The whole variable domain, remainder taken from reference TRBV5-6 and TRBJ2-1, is DAGVTQSPTHLIKTRGQQVTLRCSPKSGHDTVSWYQQALGQGPQFIFQYYEEEERQRGNFPDRFSGHQFPNYSSELNVNALLLGDSALYLCASSLATLGYNEQFFGPGTRLTVL.